This paragraph covers one TCR beta chain sequence. What it binds is unknown. This sample is part of a study of blood T cells in healthy people across ages. The germline V and J ends were trimmed by 4 bases and 0 bases, with 16 bases remaining between them. CDR1 DFQATT and CDR2 SNEGSKA come from the germline V gene (reference sequence). This CDR3 is 16 amino acids long. Findings and caveats of the study: Per million T cells, TCR beta diversity dropped about linearly as age rose.

It was with a sample-barcoded 5' primer and a J-beta primer mix that a second PCR of roughly 6 to 12 cycles was run. With 12 random nucleotides, a template-switch adaptor tagged each individual cDNA molecule. One entry per CDR3 protein results from TCRdb running MiXCR on the 5' RACE reads. The repertoire includes roughly 1,500,000 distinct CDR3 sequences, about 31% of them detected once, and about 11% sits in the top ten. Sequences were obtained from blood. This receptor was identified in a woman in her thirties in good health. The chain combines TRBV20-1 with TRBJ2-4; no reliable D call. The CDR3 nucleotides read TGCAGTGCTAACGCCTTGCGCCTGGTAGCCAAAAACATTCAGTACTTC. Amino acids: CSANALRLVAKNIQYF.